A selection of T cell receptor beta chains follows, all from one sample in a study of blood T cell repertoires in COVID-19. The method was immunoSEQ multiplex PCR; TCRdb's version includes in-frame clones alone and lacks a portion of them. The data contain 150,000 or so clones, over 60% of them singletons. The sequenced sample consisted of peripheral blood. The receptors originated from a woman aged 70 to 79 with acute or convalescent COVID-19. Both conserved end residues are part of each CDR3.

J	V	CDR3
TRBJ1-4	TRBV5-4	CASSLDSSEKLFF
TRBJ2-1	TRBV12-5	CASGLTPGLAYPEQFF
TRBJ1-2	TRBV5-1	CASSTGQGIYGYTF
TRBJ2-3	TRBV7-7	CASSLSGRATDTQYF
TRBJ2-1	TRBV24-1	CATSGRTEQFF
TRBJ1-1	TRBV6-5	CASRMVGGRLAFF
TRBJ1-5	TRBV27	CASSLGQGVNQPQHF
TRBJ2-5	TRBV7-2	CASSLGREGTQYF
TRBJ2-2	TRBV6-5	CASSYRGNTGELFF
TRBJ1-1	TRBV12-5	CASGQQGNTEAFF
TRBJ2-1	TRBV2	CASRDRTYNEQFF
TRBJ1-5	TRBV5-1	CASSLAGGNQPQHF
TRBJ2-2	TRBV6-2/TRBV6-3	CASSYSPAGTTGELFF
TRBJ1-2	TRBV19	CASFTGNYGYTF
TRBJ2-2	TRBV3-1/TRBV3-2	CASSRSVNTGELFF
TRBJ2-5	TRBV7-9	CASSLGPGLAGETQYF
TRBJ1-1	TRBV9	CASSPGTGGTEAFF
TRBJ2-1	TRBV2	CASSLTSGSINEQFF
TRBJ1-1	TRBV5-1	CASSLFPTGDTEAFF
TRBJ2-7	TRBV18	CASSPPTGQEGSYEQYF
TRBJ2-1	TRBV28	CASSSSASGGDNEQFF
TRBJ2-5	TRBV19	CASSDSGQETQYF
TRBJ2-3	TRBV19	CASSIAGGGAYTQYF
TRBJ1-4	TRBV5-1	CASSYRDNEKLFF
TRBJ2-3	TRBV5-1	CASSLASLAGGGPTRTDTQYF
TRBJ1-2	TRBV10-3	CATEDRSNYGYTF
TRBJ2-1	TRBV9	CASSPRSGGFYNEQFF
TRBJ2-7	TRBV28	CASRSGTSYEQYF
TRBJ2-7	TRBV20-1	CSASGTGVYEQYF
TRBJ2-5	TRBV11-2	CASSLTGGGETQYF
TRBJ2-7	TRBV12-3/TRBV12-4	CASSFDRAYEQYF
TRBJ1-2	TRBV18	CASSSRSGEQGGYTF
TRBJ1-2	TRBV6-4	CASSDAGENYGYTF
TRBJ1-5	TRBV6-2/TRBV6-3	CASSYNRQGNFGEPQHF
TRBJ1-1	TRBV9	CASSVGTAKNTEAFF
TRBJ2-2	TRBV4-1	CASSLTRERYRGGELFF
TRBJ2-5	TRBV13	CASSPGLAGYQETQYF
TRBJ2-3	TRBV28	CASSLAQGVGDTQYF
TRBJ2-3	TRBV5-6	CASSLVASGIWAQYF
TRBJ2-1	TRBV9	CASSGGVGSYNEQFF
TRBJ2-7	TRBV6-5	CASSYATGTSEQYF
TRBJ2-5	TRBV6-5	CASSYTLLAAQETQYF
TRBJ1-1	TRBV30	CAWSVPDRNTEAFF
TRBJ1-2	TRBV29-1	CSVGYRRGRDGYTF
TRBJ2-1	TRBV7-2	CASSLVGAREQFF
TRBJ1-3	TRBV27	CASSLRRPQGGNTIYF